What follows are 19 T cell receptor beta chains derived from one specimen sequenced in a study of CD8 T cells in ankylosing spondylitis. TCRdb re-derived calls from the 5' RACE reads in MiXCR, one entry per CDR3 protein. The sample contains around 300,000 distinct CDR3 sequences, 11% of which appear only once. The material sequenced was blood, either unsorted or a sorted T cell fraction (not recorded which). The receptors stem from a female donor with ankylosing spondylitis or in good health (not recorded which).

This clonotype came up many times. At one boundary the junction diverges from the germline segment, which might be a read error. This chain joins TRBV20-1 and TRBJ2-3, with D unresolved. The CDR3 sequence is 10 residues long. CDR1 is DFQATT and CDR2 is SNEGSKA in the germline V gene (reference sequence). CDR3 sequence: CSASRDTQYF. The CDR3 coding sequence is TGCAGTGCTAGCAGAGATACGCAGTATTTT.

This clonotype was observed many times. The chain uses TRBV5-1 and TRBJ2-1, with D unclear. From germline, CDR1 is SGHRS and CDR2 YFSETQ. The germline V and J ends were trimmed by 0 bases and 0 bases, with 7 bases remaining between them. The CDR3 is 15 residues long. The chain's CDR3 is CASSLAVSSYNEQFF. CDR3 DNA: TGCGCCAGCAGCTTGGCGGTGAGCTCCTACAATGAGCAGTTCTTC.

In its sample, this clonotype was seen many times. CDR3: CASSFGLNPSGANVLTF. DNA of the CDR3: TGTGCCAGCAGCTTTGGACTTAACCCCTCTGGGGCCAACGTCCTGACTTTC. The chain employs TRBV5-7 and TRBJ2-6, with D possibly being TRBD2 (5 bases). TRBV5-7 is classed as an ORF, of uncertain function. This CDR3 is built from 17 residues. V lost 2 bases and J lost 0, with 12 bases in between.

As regards this clonotype: A read error may explain this, as a much larger clone is one base away. V gene TRBV20-1 combines with J gene TRBJ2-1; 8 positions agree with TRBD2. Germline CDR1 DFQATT, CDR2 SNEGSKA (reference sequence). There are 16 residues in the CDR3. The CDR3 loop is CCASVLVAGPISEQFF. In DNA form, the CDR3 reads TGCTGTGCTAGTGTTCTAGTAGCGGGGCCGATCAGTGAGCAGTTCTTC.

The chain uses TRBV15 and TRBJ2-5; 7 positions match TRBD1. Losses at the gene ends were 5 bases for V and 5 bases for J; bases not matched to a gene: 8. Germline CDR1 reads LNHNV; CDR2 reads YYDKDF (reference sequence). This CDR3 comprises 14 residues. The CDR3 is CATSGWGQQETQYF. CDR3 sequence (DNA): TGTGCCACCAGCGGGTGGGGACAGCAGGAGACCCAGTACTTC.

This clonotype was detected many times. The rearrangement uses TRBV6-2 or TRBV6-3 and TRBJ2-2; possibly TRBD1 for D (5 bases). Trimming cost V 6 bases and J 6 bases, with 14 bases left between them. Germline V gene sequence: CDR1 MNHEY, CDR2 SVGEGT. There are 14 residues in the CDR3. CDR3 nucleotides: TGTGCCAGCAGCCTTTCACAGGAATCCGGGGAGCTGTTTTTT. This sequence encodes CASSLSQESGELFF.

This chain uses TRBV6-2 or TRBV6-3 with TRBJ2-1, with 7 bases matching TRBD1. CDR1 and CDR2 from the germline V gene are MNHEY and SVGEGT. Trimming took 5 bases from V and 0 from J; bases not matched to a gene: 7. This CDR3 is built from 16 residues. The CDR3 sequence is CASSPSRQGSYNEQFF. The CDR3, as DNA: TGTGCCAGCAGTCCCAGCCGACAGGGCTCCTACAATGAGCAGTTCTTC.

This chain links TRBV6-5 with TRBJ2-3, with a tentative D call TRBD2 (5 bases). V was clipped by 2 bases and J by 4 bases, with 10 bases between them. This CDR3 has 14 residues. The germline V gene encodes CDR1 MNHEY and CDR2 SVGAGI. The CDR3 region has the DNA TGTGCCAGCAGTTACCCGGGGTCTGCAGATACGCAGTATTTT. Translated, it gives CASSYPGSADTQYF.

This clonotype showed up just a few times. J is TRBJ2-2 and V is TRBV7-7; tentatively, D is TRBD2 (7 bases). The CDR3 consists of 15 residues. Looked up from germline, CDR1 is SSHAT and CDR2 is FNYEAQ (reference sequence). Trimming removed 8 bases from V and 5 bases from J, with 18 bases in between. As DNA, the CDR3 is TGTGCCAGCGGACGGGCGGGGGCCAAAACCGGGGAGCTGTTTTTT. It encodes CASGRAGAKTGELFF.

This clonotype came up a few times. The rearrangement links TRBV20-1 to TRBJ1-5; D gene unclear. This CDR3 spans 14 amino acids. Trimming left V 1 base short and J 5 bases short, with 12 bases between. Looked up from germline, CDR1 is DFQATT and CDR2 is SNEGSKA (reference sequence). The DNA for the CDR3 is TGCAGTGCTAGAGGAGGAGTGGCGGATCAGCCCCAGCATTTT. It codes for CSARGGVADQPQHF.

The chain has TRBV28 and TRBJ1-2; D call uncertain. CDR1 MDHEN and CDR2 SYDVKM come from the germline V gene. Deletions cut 6 bases from V and 8 bases from J, with 10 bases between. The CDR3 is 11 residues long. In DNA, the CDR3 is TGTGCCAGCAGGCCACGTTGGGGCTACACCTTC. Its protein is CASRPRWGYTF.

For this clonotype: This may stem from a read error, because a much larger clone lies one nucleotide away. This chain connects TRBV12-3 or TRBV12-4 to TRBJ2-7; D remains unclear. The germline V and J ends were trimmed by 6 bases and 6 bases, with 18 bases remaining between them. The CDR3 has 14 amino acids. This chain's CDR3 is CASRSPVVVGEQYF. In DNA, the CDR3 is TGTGCCAGCAGATCCCCCGTAGTGGTAGGCGAGCAGTACTTC.

This clonotype was counted ten times or more. The chain employs TRBV20-1 and TRBJ1-5; tentative D call: TRBD1 (6 bases). V was cut by 3 bases and J by 3 bases, with 12 bases left in between. CDR1 DFQATT and CDR2 SNEGSKA come from the germline V gene (reference sequence). The CDR3 is 14 amino acids. CDR3 loop: CSARGHYINQPQHF. CDR3 DNA: TGCAGTGCTAGGGGACATTATATCAATCAGCCCCAGCATTTT.

The genes are TRBV15 and TRBJ1-6; a possible D gene is TRBD1 (5 bases). Germline assignment: CDR1 LNHNV and CDR2 YYDKDF (reference sequence). The CDR3 sequence is 15 residues long. V was trimmed by 1 base and J by 10 bases, leaving 14 bases between them. In DNA, the CDR3 is TGTGCCACCAGCAGAGGGGGGACGAAGAGCTCACCCCTCCACTTT. This encodes CATSRGGTKSSPLHF.

This clonotype was seen at least ten times. V usage is TRBV28 and J usage is TRBJ1-3; 10 bases agree with TRBD1. Germline V CDR1 and CDR2: MDHEN, SYDVKM. Trimming removed 2 bases from V and 1 base from J; junction bases left unmatched: 8. The CDR3 contains 18 residues. The DNA for the CDR3 is TGTGCCAGCAGTTTAGGGGGACAGGGGAGAGGTTCTGGAAACACCATATATTTT. This gives the protein CASSLGGQGRGSGNTIYF.

V and J are TRBV20-1 and TRBJ1-5; D is uncertain. The CDR3 is 15 amino acids. CDR1 and CDR2 (germline): DFQATT, SNEGSKA (reference sequence). Trimming took off 6 bases at V and 4 bases at J, with 19 bases between the two ends. The CDR3 protein is CSALPEGTVNQPQHF. For the CDR3, the DNA is TGCAGTGCCCTCCCGGAGGGCACGGTAAATCAGCCCCAGCATTTT.

V is TRBV18 and J is TRBJ2-6; the D is unclear. Trimming left V 4 bases short and J 5 bases short, with 12 bases between. The CDR3 runs to 15 residues. Germline V gene lookup returns CDR1 KGHSH and CDR2 LQKENI. CDR3 sequence reads: CASSRTEEWANVLTF. The CDR3 DNA is TGTGCCAGCTCACGTACCGAGGAGTGGGCCAACGTCCTGACTTTC.

This clonotype was seen a handful of times. V is TRBV5-1 and J is TRBJ2-3; 7 positions match TRBD2. This CDR3 spans 16 amino acids. The V and J ends lost 5 bases and 2 bases, in that order; junction bases with no gene match: 11. Per the germline V gene, CDR1 is SGHRS and CDR2 is YFSETQ. The CDR3 reads CASSLTSSGYTDTQYF. In DNA, the CDR3 is TGCGCCAGCAGTCTAACCTCTAGCGGCTACACAGATACGCAGTATTTT.

This clonotype has more than one count but fewer than ten. This chain links TRBV7-2 with TRBJ1-3, with D possibly being TRBD1 (6 bases). The CDR3 contains 15 residues. Per germline, CDR1 SGHTA and CDR2 FQGNSA. V lost 5 bases to trimming and J lost 4 bases, with 15 bases between them. CDR3 region: CASSILTGLGNTIYF. The CDR3 nucleotides read TGTGCCAGCAGCATCCTCACAGGGCTCGGAAACACCATATATTTT.